This entry is about one TCR beta chain. Its antigen is as yet unknown. This sample is part of a study of shared clonotypes between healthy human individuals. Study observations and caveats: Roughly 5% was the fraction of naive CD4 clonotypes found shared across several donors. Collection of samples was limited to blood; tissue repertoires likely differ.

The CDR3 contains 15 residues. V lost 1 base to trimming and J lost 10 bases; unmatched junction nucleotides: 6. Germline loops: CDR1 SGHVS, CDR2 FQNEAQ. The protocol was immunoSEQ multiplex PCR, while the TCRdb copy is restricted to in-frame clones and leaves out a portion. The sample includes under 2,000,000 clones, approximately 94% of them seen just once. CD45RO-negative, CCR7-positively selected cells formed the naive CD8 fraction, excluding terminally differentiated effector memory CD45RA+ cells. Donors were healthy HIV-negative adults without recent acute infections or vaccinations. The V gene is TRBV7-8, the J gene TRBJ2-1; 11 bases match TRBD2. This clonotype was sampled from a man aged 18 to 30 in good health. The sequenced sample was naive CD8+ T cells sorted from blood. CDR3 region: CASSLDSGGAPEQFF. In nucleotides, the CDR3 is TGTGCCAGCAGCTTAGATAGCGGGGGGGCTCCGGAGCAGTTCTTC.